Presented here are 3 T cell receptor beta chains from one specimen sequenced in a study of blood T cell repertoires in COVID-19. TCRdb's table, derived via immunoSEQ multiplex PCR, lists solely in-frame clones and lacks some. Of 100,000 to 150,000 clones in the sample, more than 80% were seen once. What was sequenced was peripheral blood. These receptors came from a woman aged 55 to 70 with acute or convalescent COVID-19.

The chain recombines TRBV10-2 with TRBJ1-5; D remains ambiguous. The CDR3 totals 14 residues. With 6 bases removed from V and 1 base from J, the gap between germline ends came to 10 bases. CDR1 is WSHSY and CDR2 is SAAADI in the germline V gene. The CDR3 loop reads CASSGLGSNQPQHF. The CDR3 nucleotides are TGCGCCAGCAGCGGTCTAGGAAGCAATCAGCCCCAGCATTTT.

This clone has just one count. This chain uses TRBV5-1 with TRBJ1-1; D gene ambiguous. Between the trimmed V and J ends, which lost 4 bases and 5 bases, there was a span of 18 bases. The CDR3 covers 15 residues. Germline loops: CDR1 SGHRS, CDR2 YFSETQ. In DNA, the CDR3 is TGCGCCAGCAGCCCCGGCATCGGGAGTAGTACTGAAGCTTTCTTT. This encodes CASSPGIGSSTEAFF. Drawing the rest from reference TRBV5-1 and TRBJ1-1, the complete variable domain is KAGVTQTPRYLIKTRGQQVTLSCSPISGHRSVSWYQQTPGQGLQFLFEYFSETQRNKGNFPGRFSGRQFSNSRSEMNVSTLELGDSALYLCASSPGIGSSTEAFFGQGTRLTVV.

V and J are TRBV27 and TRBJ1-5; the D is unclear. The CDR3 is 12 amino acids. Germline V gene data show CDR1 as MNHEY and CDR2 as SMNVEV (reference sequence). Trimming took 2 bases from V and 6 from J, leaving 5 bases between them. The CDR3 region is CASSLTGQPQHF. The CDR3 region has the DNA TGTGCCAGCAGTTTAACCGGTCAGCCCCAGCATTTT.